This record concerns one T cell receptor beta chain sequence. The antigen is undetermined. Other DNA sequences of this sample code for an identical CDR3. The V gene end was trimmed by 5 bases and the J gene end by 4 bases; junction bases not matched to a gene: 6. Germline CDR1 LNHDA, CDR2 SQIVND (reference sequence). The length of the CDR3 is 15 residues. Both 60 Vbeta primers and 13 Jbeta primers went into the PCR. The table came from immunoSEQ multiplex PCR; TCRdb's copy has only in-frame clones and leaves some out. This sample carries some 160,000 clones, about 85% of them seen once, and the ten largest clones take 2.5%. This entry comes from a study of cytomegalovirus exposure and HLA in healthy donors. Study results and limitations: Across donors, presence/absence analyses took sequencing depth to be roughly uniform. In a later analysis, at a false discovery rate of 0.05, roughly 17,000 TCR beta sequences were associated with HLA alleles.

J is TRBJ2-3 and V is TRBV19; 10 bases are shared with TRBD2. Sequencing used PBMCs. The TCR originated in a young man in good health and CMV-seropositive. The CDR3 sequence is CASSLLAGWADTQYF. The CDR3 nucleotides read TGTGCCAGTAGTCTACTAGCGGGATGGGCAGATACGCAGTATTTT.